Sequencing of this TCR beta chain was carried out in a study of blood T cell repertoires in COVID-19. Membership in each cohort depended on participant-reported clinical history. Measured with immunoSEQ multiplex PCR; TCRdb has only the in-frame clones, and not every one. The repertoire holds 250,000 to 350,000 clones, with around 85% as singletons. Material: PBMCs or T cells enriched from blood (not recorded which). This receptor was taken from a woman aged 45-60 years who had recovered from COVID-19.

CDR3 in amino acids: CASSESGTGNEKLFF. CDR3 bases: TGTGCCAGCAGTGAATCAGGGACAGGGAATGAAAAACTGTTTTTT. This chain connects TRBV2 to TRBJ1-4, with TRBD1 matching 9 bases. The germline gives CDR1 SNHLY, CDR2 FYNNEI. CDR3 size: 15 residues. With 2 bases clipped from V and 5 bases from J, the junction kept 3 bases outside the gene matches.